This TCR beta chain was profiled in a study of response to subunit inactivated influenza vaccine. General observations from the study: The study's authors posited that every seasonal influenza vaccination enlists few new T cells.

TCRdb reprocessed the RT-PCR reads with MiXCR, giving one entry per CDR3 protein. Of more than 600,000 distinct CDR3 sequences in the sample, approximately 17% were seen once. Of note for this clonotype: Its target is not known.

Germline lookup yields CDR1 SGDLS and CDR2 YYNGEE. The V segment lost 4 bases and the J segment 0 bases; nucleotides outside the gene matches: 6. This CDR3 spans 17 amino acids. The TCR sequence derives from a man aged 45 to 65 who received an inactivated influenza vaccine. The V and J genes are TRBV9 and TRBJ2-5, with 13 bases identical to TRBD2. This specimen was PBMCs from blood, taken approximately 5 days after vaccination. The CDR3 nucleotides are TGTGCCAGCAGCCCGGGGACTAGCGGGAACTACCAAGAGACCCAGTACTTC. Amino acid sequence: CASSPGTSGNYQETQYF. The full variable domain, its missing parts supplied by reference TRBV9 and TRBJ2-5, is DSGVTQTPKHLITATGQRVTLRCSPRSGDLSVYWYQQSLDQGLQFLIQYYNGEERAKGNILERFSAQQFPDLHSELNLSSLELGDSALYFCASSPGTSGNYQETQYFGPGTRLLVL.